Below are 27 T cell receptor beta chains sequenced from a single sample in a study of blood T cell repertoires in COVID-19. TCRdb's table, derived via immunoSEQ multiplex PCR, lists solely in-frame clones and lacks some. The sample lists 300,000 to 350,000 clones, over 85% occurring once. The specimen sequenced was peripheral blood. The receptors were sampled from a woman in her sixties with COVID-19, enrolled during active disease.

This sequence joins TRBV3-1 (or the pseudogene TRBV3-2) and TRBJ1-3; maybe TRBD1 (6 bases). V gave up 0 bases and J gave up 2 bases, with 14 bases separating them. Germline V gene sequence: CDR1 LGHDT, CDR2 YNNKEL (reference sequence). This CDR3 is built from 17 residues. DNA of the CDR3: TGTGCCAGCAGCCAAGATGTGGGGGCTTTTGCTGGAAACACCATATATTTT. It yields the protein CASSQDVGAFAGNTIYF.

V usage is TRBV5-1 and J usage is TRBJ2-2; D perhaps matches TRBD2 (5 bases). Germline V gene data show CDR1 as SGHRS and CDR2 as YFSETQ. The CDR3 extends over 15 amino acids. Trimming left V 2 bases short and J 0 bases short, with 8 bases between. As DNA, the CDR3 is TGCGCCAGCAGCTTAGGTAGCGCGAACACCGGGGAGCTGTTTTTT. It codes for CASSLGSANTGELFF.

This clone was counted between two and nine times. The chain has TRBV5-5 and TRBJ1-5; 7 bases line up with TRBD1. From germline, CDR1 is SGHKS and CDR2 YYEKEE (reference sequence). V dropped 3 bases and J dropped 1; count of bases not matched to a gene: 4. This CDR3 comprises 15 residues. This CDR3 reads CASSSGQLSNQPQHF. CDR3 nucleotide sequence: TGTGCCAGCAGCTCGGGACAGCTAAGCAATCAGCCCCAGCATTTT.

For the CDR3, the DNA is TGTGCCAGCAGTGCCGGACGGACTAGCGGAACTAGCACAGATACGCAGTATTTT. Its protein is CASSAGRTSGTSTDTQYF. The rearrangement uses TRBV6-4 and TRBJ2-3; TRBD2 matches at 10 bases. The V segment lost 4 bases and the J segment 0 bases; nucleotides outside the gene matches: 10. There are 18 residues in the CDR3. Germline V gene data show CDR1 as MRHNA and CDR2 as SNTAGT.

The genes are TRBV3-1 (or the pseudogene TRBV3-2) and TRBJ1-3; 7 nucleotides agree with TRBD1. CDR1 and CDR2 (germline): LGHDT, YNNKEL (reference sequence). V shed 5 bases, J shed 7 bases, and the junction held 5 bases outside the gene matches. This CDR3 contains 13 residues. The CDR3 sequence is CASSATGRNTIYF. CDR3 bases: TGTGCCAGCAGCGCGACAGGGAGGAACACCATATATTTT.

The chain joins TRBV7-9 to TRBJ1-1; 9 positions match TRBD1. Looked up from germline, CDR1 is SEHNR and CDR2 is FQNEAQ (reference sequence). V lost 4 bases and J lost 6; bases outside the gene matches: 9. There are 15 residues in the CDR3. CDR3 loop: CASSSLGGQGAEAFF. CDR3 nucleotide sequence: TGTGCCAGCAGCTCCTTAGGGGGACAGGGCGCTGAAGCTTTCTTT. The full variable domain, completed using reference TRBV7-9 and TRBJ1-1, is DTGVSQNPRHKITKRGQNVTFRCDPISEHNRLYWYRQTLGQGPEFLTYFQNEAQLEKSRLLSDRFSAERPKGSFSTLEIQRTEQGDSAMYLCASSSLGGQGAEAFFGQGTRLTVV.

The rearrangement joins TRBV6-5 to TRBJ1-1, with TRBD1 as a possible D gene (5 bases). Trimming removed 0 bases from V and 0 bases from J, with 8 bases in between. This CDR3 spans 15 amino acids. Per the germline V gene, CDR1 is MNHEY and CDR2 is SVGAGI. The CDR3 protein is CASSYSQVMNTEAFF. The CDR3 DNA is TGTGCCAGCAGTTACTCACAGGTAATGAACACTGAAGCTTTCTTT.

V and J are TRBV7-9 and TRBJ1-3; D gene uncertain. The V end lost 2 bases, the J end lost 2 bases, and 13 bases lay between the germline ends. In germline, CDR1 is SEHNR, CDR2 FQNEAQ (reference sequence). The CDR3 runs 16 residues. The CDR3 sequence is CASSLSASGTGNTIYF. CDR3 bases: TGTGCCAGCAGCTTATCGGCCAGCGGTACTGGAAACACCATATATTTT.

The V and J genes are TRBV6-5 and TRBJ1-6, with 10 bases that match TRBD1. The length of the CDR3 is 15 residues. Unmatched junction bases numbered 8, after V lost 6 bases and J lost 9 bases. CDR1 MNHEY and CDR2 SVGAGI come from the germline V gene. CDR3 in DNA: TGTGCCAGCAGGACAGGGGGCGAGGTTTTTTCACCCCTCCACTTT. Translated: CASRTGGEVFSPLHF.

The chain carries TRBV4-1 and TRBJ2-3, with TRBD2 matching over 9 bases. V lost 3 bases to trimming and J lost 3 bases; unmatched junction nucleotides: 7. This CDR3 has 16 amino acids. Germline CDR1 reads MGHRA; CDR2 reads YSYEKL. The CDR3: CASSQERLAVTDTQYF. DNA for the CDR3: TGCGCCAGCAGCCAGGAAAGACTAGCGGTTACAGATACGCAGTATTTT.

This clone has more than one count but fewer than ten. The CDR3 coding sequence is TGTGCCAGCAGCTTAGCGGGGACAGGGAACACTGAAGCTTTCTTT. This gives the protein CASSLAGTGNTEAFF. This chain connects TRBV7-9 to TRBJ1-1, with 8 bases matching TRBD1. CDR3 length: 15 amino acids. Per germline, CDR1 SEHNR and CDR2 FQNEAQ (reference sequence). Trimming took 0 bases from V and 1 from J; bases not matched to a gene: 1. Supplemented by reference TRBV7-9 and TRBJ1-1, the full variable domain reads DTGVSQNPRHKITKRGQNVTFRCDPISEHNRLYWYRQTLGQGPEFLTYFQNEAQLEKSRLLSDRFSAERPKGSFSTLEIQRTEQGDSAMYLCASSLAGTGNTEAFFGQGTRLTVV.

This clone was recorded only once. The genes are TRBV14 and TRBJ1-1; tentatively, D is TRBD1 (5 bases). Trimming pared 6 bases from V and 1 base from J, leaving 15 bases between. Germline V gives CDR1 SGHDN, CDR2 FVKESK. The CDR3 covers 15 residues. CDR3 sequence reads: CASRESGLPNTEAFF. The CDR3 DNA sequence: TGTGCCAGCAGGGAATCGGGACTGCCGAACACTGAAGCTTTCTTT.

The rearrangement links TRBV12-3 or TRBV12-4 to TRBJ1-1; no reliable D call. The CDR3 spans 13 residues. V lost 3 bases to trimming and J lost 4 bases, with 9 bases between them. DNA for the CDR3: TGTGCCAGCAGTTTCGCAGCGACCACTGAAGCTTTCTTT. Translation gives CASSFAATTEAFF.

This rearrangement joins TRBV30 to TRBJ1-2; 9 bases fit TRBD1. V was pared by 3 bases and J by 1 base, with 3 bases of the junction left unmatched. The CDR3 consists of 14 residues. Germline lookup yields CDR1 GTSNPN and CDR2 SVGIG (reference sequence). The CDR3 DNA reads TGTGCCTGGAGGAGGACAGGGGTTAACTATGGCTACACCTTC. Residues: CAWRRTGVNYGYTF.

V and J are TRBV7-9 and TRBJ1-1; 7 nucleotides match TRBD1. Germline V gene sequence: CDR1 SEHNR, CDR2 FQNEAQ (reference sequence). J lost 4 bases, V lost 5 bases, and 4 bases had no gene match. This CDR3 contains 13 residues. The CDR3, as DNA: TGTGCCAGCAGCACGAACAGGGGCACTGAAGCTTTCTTT. Translation gives CASSTNRGTEAFF. Full variable domain (rest looked up from reference TRBV7-9 and TRBJ1-1): DTGVSQNPRHKITKRGQNVTFRCDPISEHNRLYWYRQTLGQGPEFLTYFQNEAQLEKSRLLSDRFSAERPKGSFSTLEIQRTEQGDSAMYLCASSTNRGTEAFFGQGTRLTVV.

The genes are TRBV11-1 and TRBJ2-1; TRBD1 aligns across 7 bases. Losses at the gene ends were 6 bases for V and 4 bases for J; bases not matched to a gene: 6. Germline CDR1 is SGHAT and CDR2 is FQDESV (reference sequence). The CDR3 consists of 14 residues. The CDR3 bases are TGTGCCAGCAGTAGACAGGGTACTTACAATGAGCAGTTCTTC. Protein sequence: CASSRQGTYNEQFF. Variable domain in full (rest from reference TRBV11-1 and TRBJ2-1): EAEVAQSPRYKITEKSQAVAFWCDPISGHATLYWYRQILGQGPELLVQFQDESVVDDSQLPKDRFSAERLKGVDSTLKIQPAELGDSAMYLCASSRQGTYNEQFFGPGTRLTVL.

The V and J genes are TRBV7-9 and TRBJ2-7, with D possibly matching TRBD2 (5 bases). This CDR3 contains 14 residues. V lost 2 bases to trimming and J lost 1 base, with 9 bases between them. Germline CDR1 SEHNR, CDR2 FQNEAQ (reference sequence). The CDR3: CASSLTGLSYEQYF. For the CDR3, the DNA is TGTGCCAGCAGCTTAACCGGACTTTCCTACGAGCAGTACTTC.

The chain joins TRBV28 to TRBJ1-1; 7 bases are a match to TRBD1. Germline CDR1 MDHEN, CDR2 SYDVKM. The CDR3 consists of 14 residues. Trimming took 6 bases from V and 0 from J; bases not matched to a gene: 4. CDR3 sequence reads: CASREGQLNTEAFF. CDR3 nucleotide sequence: TGTGCCAGCAGAGAGGGACAGTTGAACACTGAAGCTTTCTTT.

CDR3 sequence: CASSQATARRYF. DNA of the CDR3: TGTGCCAGCAGCCAAGCCACGGCTAGAAGGTACTTC. The rearrangement joins TRBV14 to TRBJ2-7, with D unclear. The germline V gene has CDR1 SGHDN and CDR2 FVKESK. This CDR3 region has 12 residues. V was shortened by 1 base and J by 12 bases, with 13 bases between the two germline ends.

The chain joins TRBV5-6 to TRBJ1-1; 7 bases are shared with TRBD1. The CDR3 runs 13 residues. V lost 2 bases, J lost 10 bases, and 8 bases stayed unmatched. The germline gives CDR1 SGHDT, CDR2 YYEEEE. The CDR3 region has the DNA TGTGCCAGCAGCTTCGGGGACAGTTTAGCAGCTTTCTTT. It specifies CASSFGDSLAAFF.

With respect to this clone: At one end the junction does not follow the germline gene, possibly because of a read error. V and J are TRBV7-7 and TRBJ2-2, with 7 bases fitting TRBD1. Germline V gene lookup returns CDR1 SSHAT and CDR2 FNYEAQ (reference sequence). CDR3 size: 15 residues. Written as DNA, the CDR3 is TGTGCTAGCAGCCCCAGACAGGGCTGGACCGGGGAGCTGTTTTTT. Its translation: CASSPRQGWTGELFF.

The chain has TRBV4-1 and TRBJ1-2, with no clear D. V lost 0 bases to trimming and J lost 7 bases, with 12 bases between them. CDR3 length equals 14 residues. Germline V lookup: CDR1 MGHRA, CDR2 YSYEKL. The CDR3, as DNA: TGCGCCAGCAGCCAAGAGCGGCGGGTTAGTGGCTACACCTTC. Encoded protein: CASSQERRVSGYTF.

The chain has TRBV6-5 and TRBJ1-2; a possible D gene is TRBD1 (5 bases). V lost 8 bases, J lost 4 bases, and 14 bases lay in between. From germline, CDR1 is MNHEY and CDR2 SVGAGI. The CDR3 runs to 13 residues. The CDR3 here is CASLGPPRYGYTF. The DNA for the CDR3 is TGTGCCAGCCTGGGGCCTCCCCGCTATGGCTACACCTTC.

This clone was detected only once. The V call is TRBV5-4, the J call TRBJ2-1; TRBD2 matches 16 bases. Germline V gives CDR1 SGHNT, CDR2 YYREEE (reference sequence). The ends lost 3 bases at V and 1 base at J; junction bases unmatched: 1. The CDR3 consists of 17 residues. The CDR3 region has the DNA TGTGCCAGCAGCTCGGGACTAGCGGGGGGGTCCTACAATGAGCAGTTCTTC. Protein sequence: CASSSGLAGGSYNEQFF.

This clone was recorded once. The V call is TRBV4-1, the J call TRBJ2-1, with 9 nucleotides matching TRBD2. The ends lost 3 bases at V and 6 bases at J; junction bases unmatched: 12. The CDR3 loop spans 17 amino acids. Per germline, CDR1 MGHRA and CDR2 YSYEKL. CDR3 sequence reads: CASSHTTRAGGSNEQFF. The CDR3 DNA sequence: TGCGCCAGCAGCCACACCACTCGGGCGGGGGGGTCCAATGAGCAGTTCTTC.

The genes are TRBV5-1 and TRBJ1-4; D uncertain. Per germline, CDR1 SGHRS and CDR2 YFSETQ. CDR3 length: 14 amino acids. The ends were cut back, 6 bases at V and 5 bases at J, with 14 bases in the middle. The CDR3 region has the DNA TGCGCCAGCAAACATTCCGGGTCCAATGAAAAACTGTTTTTT. Its protein is CASKHSGSNEKLFF.

This chain joins TRBV28 and TRBJ2-7; no definite D call. The CDR3 sequence is 15 residues long. Trimming took 2 bases from V and 3 from J, leaving 14 bases between them. Looked up from germline, CDR1 is MDHEN and CDR2 is SYDVKM. CDR3 coding DNA: TGTGCCAGCAGTTTAGGTCCCTCCCTCGGCTACGAGCAGTACTTC. Its translation: CASSLGPSLGYEQYF. Full variable domain (missing parts from reference TRBV28 and TRBJ2-7): DVKVTQSSRYLVKRTGEKVFLECVQDMDHENMFWYRQDPGLGLRLIYFSYDVKMKEKGDIPEGYSVSREKKERFSLILESASTNQTSMYLCASSLGPSLGYEQYFGPGTRLTVT.